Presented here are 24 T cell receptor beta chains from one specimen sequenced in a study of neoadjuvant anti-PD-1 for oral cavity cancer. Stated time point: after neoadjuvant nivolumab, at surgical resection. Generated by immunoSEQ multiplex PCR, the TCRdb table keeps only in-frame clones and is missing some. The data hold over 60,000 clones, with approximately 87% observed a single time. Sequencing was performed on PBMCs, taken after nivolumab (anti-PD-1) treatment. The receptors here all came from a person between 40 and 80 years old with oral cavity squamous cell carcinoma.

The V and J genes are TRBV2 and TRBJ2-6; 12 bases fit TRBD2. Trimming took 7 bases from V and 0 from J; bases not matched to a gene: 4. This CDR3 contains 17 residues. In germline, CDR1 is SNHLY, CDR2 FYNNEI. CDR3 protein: CASTPGLAGSGANVLTF. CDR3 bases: TGTGCCAGCACTCCGGGACTAGCGGGCTCTGGGGCCAACGTCCTGACTTTC.

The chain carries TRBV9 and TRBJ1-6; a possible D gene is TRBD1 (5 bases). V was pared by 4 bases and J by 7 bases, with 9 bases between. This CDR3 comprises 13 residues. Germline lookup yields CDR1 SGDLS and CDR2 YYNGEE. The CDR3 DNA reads TGTGCCAGCAGCCCGCGACAGAATTCACCCCTCCACTTT. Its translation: CASSPRQNSPLHF. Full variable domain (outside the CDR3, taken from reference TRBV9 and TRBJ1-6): DSGVTQTPKHLITATGQRVTLRCSPRSGDLSVYWYQQSLDQGLQFLIQYYNGEERAKGNILERFSAQQFPDLHSELNLSSLELGDSALYFCASSPRQNSPLHFGNGTRLTVT.

In DNA, the CDR3 is TGTGCCAGCAGCTTGGGGGCCGGGACATTCTATGGCTACACCTTC. It translates to CASSLGAGTFYGYTF. The chain employs TRBV7-9 and TRBJ1-2, with D possibly being TRBD1 (6 bases). This CDR3 has 15 amino acids. V was cut by 3 bases and J by 4 bases, with 15 bases left in between. CDR1 SEHNR and CDR2 FQNEAQ come from the germline V gene (reference sequence).

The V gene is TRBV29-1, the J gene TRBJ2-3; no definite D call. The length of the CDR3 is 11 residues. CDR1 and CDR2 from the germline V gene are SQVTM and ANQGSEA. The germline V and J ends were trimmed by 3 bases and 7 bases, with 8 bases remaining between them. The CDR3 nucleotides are TGCAGCGTTGACTTCGGCAATACGCAGTATTTT. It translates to CSVDFGNTQYF.

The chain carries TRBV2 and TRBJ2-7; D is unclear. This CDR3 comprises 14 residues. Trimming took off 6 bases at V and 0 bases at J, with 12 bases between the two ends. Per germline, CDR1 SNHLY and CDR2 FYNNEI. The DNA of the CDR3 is TGTGCCAGCAGGAACAGCCAACTCTCCTACGAGCAGTACTTC. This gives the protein CASRNSQLSYEQYF.

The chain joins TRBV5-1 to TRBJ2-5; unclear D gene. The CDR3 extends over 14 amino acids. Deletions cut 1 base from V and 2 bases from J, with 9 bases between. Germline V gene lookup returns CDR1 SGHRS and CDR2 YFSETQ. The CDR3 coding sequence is TGCGCCAGCAGCTTGACGGCGGCTCAAGAGACCCAGTACTTC. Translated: CASSLTAAQETQYF.

The CDR3 DNA reads as TGTGCCAGCAGTGAAGCGCTTCCGGGATTCATAGAAGCTTTCTTT. Its translation is CASSEALPGFIEAFF. V is TRBV2 and J is TRBJ1-1; D unclear. V was cut by 0 bases and J by 8 bases, with 16 bases left in between. Germline-derived CDR1 and CDR2 are SNHLY and FYNNEI. The CDR3 has 15 amino acids.

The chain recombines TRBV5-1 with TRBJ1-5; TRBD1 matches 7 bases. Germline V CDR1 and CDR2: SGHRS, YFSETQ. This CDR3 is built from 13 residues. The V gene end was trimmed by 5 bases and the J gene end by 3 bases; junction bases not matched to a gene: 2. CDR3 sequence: CASRGTDNQPQHF. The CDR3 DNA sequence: TGCGCCAGCAGAGGGACAGACAATCAGCCCCAGCATTTT.

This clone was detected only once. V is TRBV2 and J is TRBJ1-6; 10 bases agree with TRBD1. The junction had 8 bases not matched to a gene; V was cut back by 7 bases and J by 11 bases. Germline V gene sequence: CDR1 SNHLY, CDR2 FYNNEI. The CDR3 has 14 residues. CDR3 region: CASNRDRGRAPLHF. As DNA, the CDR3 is TGTGCCAGCAATCGGGACAGGGGAAGGGCACCCCTCCACTTT.

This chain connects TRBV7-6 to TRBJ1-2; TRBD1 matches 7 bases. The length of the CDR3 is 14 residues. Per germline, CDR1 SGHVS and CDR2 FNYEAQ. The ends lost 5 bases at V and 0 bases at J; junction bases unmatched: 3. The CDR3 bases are TGTGCCAGCAGCCCCGGGACAGCTAACTATGGCTACACCTTC. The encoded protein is CASSPGTANYGYTF.

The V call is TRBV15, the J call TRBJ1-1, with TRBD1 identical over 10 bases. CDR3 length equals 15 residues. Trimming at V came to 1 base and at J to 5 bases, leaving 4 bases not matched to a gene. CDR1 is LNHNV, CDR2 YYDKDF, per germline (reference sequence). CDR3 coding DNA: TGTGCCACCAGCAGAGGACAGGGGGCGCTTACTGAAGCTTTCTTT. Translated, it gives CATSRGQGALTEAFF.

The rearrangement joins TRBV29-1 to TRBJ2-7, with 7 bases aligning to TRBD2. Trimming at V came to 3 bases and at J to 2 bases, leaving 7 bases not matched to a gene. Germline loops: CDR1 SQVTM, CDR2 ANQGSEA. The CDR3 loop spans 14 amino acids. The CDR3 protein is CSVDGGREPYEQYF. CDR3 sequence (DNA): TGCAGCGTTGATGGCGGGAGAGAACCCTACGAGCAGTACTTC.

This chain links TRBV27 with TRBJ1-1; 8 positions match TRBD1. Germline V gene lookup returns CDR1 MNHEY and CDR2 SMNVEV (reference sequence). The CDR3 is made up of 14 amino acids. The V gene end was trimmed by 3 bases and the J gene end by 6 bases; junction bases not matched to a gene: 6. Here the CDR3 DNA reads TGTGCCAGCAGTTTCGCCGGACAGGGACCTGAAGCTTTCTTT. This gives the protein CASSFAGQGPEAFF.

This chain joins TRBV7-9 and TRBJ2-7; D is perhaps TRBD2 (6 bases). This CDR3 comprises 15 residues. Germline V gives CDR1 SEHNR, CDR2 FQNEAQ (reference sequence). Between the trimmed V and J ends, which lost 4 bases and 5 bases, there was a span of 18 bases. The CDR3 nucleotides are TGTGCCAGCAGCTCGTATACGGGACTTGGGAACGAGCAGTACTTC. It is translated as CASSSYTGLGNEQYF.

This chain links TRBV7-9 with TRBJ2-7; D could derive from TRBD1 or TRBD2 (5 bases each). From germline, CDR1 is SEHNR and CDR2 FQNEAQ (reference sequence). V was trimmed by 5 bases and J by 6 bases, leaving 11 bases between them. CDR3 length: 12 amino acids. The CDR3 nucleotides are TGTGCCAGCAGCCGAGGGACCGTCGAGCAGTACTTC. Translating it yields CASSRGTVEQYF.

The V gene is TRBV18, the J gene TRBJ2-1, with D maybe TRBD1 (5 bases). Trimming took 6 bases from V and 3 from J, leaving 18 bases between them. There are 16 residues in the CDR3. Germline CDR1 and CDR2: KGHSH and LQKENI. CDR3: CASSPMSDTIYNEQFF. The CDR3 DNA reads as TGTGCCAGCTCGCCCATGTCGGACACCATCTACAATGAGCAGTTCTTC.

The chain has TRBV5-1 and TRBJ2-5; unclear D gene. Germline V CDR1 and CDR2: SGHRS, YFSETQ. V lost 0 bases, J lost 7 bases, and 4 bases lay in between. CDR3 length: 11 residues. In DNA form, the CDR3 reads TGCGCCAGCAGCTTGGGGGGGACCCAGTACTTC. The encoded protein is CASSLGGTQYF.

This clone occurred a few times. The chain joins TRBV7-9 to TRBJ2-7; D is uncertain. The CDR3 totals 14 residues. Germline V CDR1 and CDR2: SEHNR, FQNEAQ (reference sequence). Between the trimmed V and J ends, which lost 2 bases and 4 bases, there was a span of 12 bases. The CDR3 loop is CASSLHGLLYEQYF. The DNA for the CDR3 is TGTGCCAGCAGCTTACATGGTCTTCTTTACGAGCAGTACTTC.

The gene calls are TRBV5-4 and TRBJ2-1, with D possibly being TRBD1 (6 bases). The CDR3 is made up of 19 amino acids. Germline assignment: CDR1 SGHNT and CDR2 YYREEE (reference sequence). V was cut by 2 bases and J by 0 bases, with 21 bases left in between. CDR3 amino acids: CASSLGYIRTASSYNEQFF. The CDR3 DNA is TGTGCCAGCAGCTTAGGGTATATAAGGACAGCAAGCTCCTACAATGAGCAGTTCTTC. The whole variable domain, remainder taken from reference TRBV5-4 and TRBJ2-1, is ETGVTQSPTHLIKTRGQQVTLRCSSQSGHNTVSWYQQALGQGPQFIFQYYREEENGRGNFPPRFSGLQFPNYSSELNVNALELDDSALYLCASSLGYIRTASSYNEQFFGPGTRLTVL.

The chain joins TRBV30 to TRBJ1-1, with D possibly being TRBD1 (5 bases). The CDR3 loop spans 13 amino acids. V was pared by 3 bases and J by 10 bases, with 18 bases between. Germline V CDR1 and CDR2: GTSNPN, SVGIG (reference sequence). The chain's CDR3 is CAWRGRGRNRAFF. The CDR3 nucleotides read TGTGCCTGGAGGGGGCGTGGGAGGAATCGAGCTTTCTTT.

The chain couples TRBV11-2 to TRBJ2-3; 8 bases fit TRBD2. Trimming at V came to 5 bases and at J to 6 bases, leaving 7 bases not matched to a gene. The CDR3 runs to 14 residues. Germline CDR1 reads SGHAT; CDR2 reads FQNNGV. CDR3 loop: CASSPAGVRDTQYF. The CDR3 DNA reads TGTGCCAGCAGCCCAGCGGGGGTGAGGGATACGCAGTATTTT. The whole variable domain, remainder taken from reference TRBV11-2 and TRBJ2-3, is EAGVAQSPRYKIIEKRQSVAFWCNPISGHATLYWYQQILGQGPKLLIQFQNNGVVDDSQLPKDRFSAERLKGVDSTLKIQPAKLEDSAVYLCASSPAGVRDTQYFGPGTRLTVL.

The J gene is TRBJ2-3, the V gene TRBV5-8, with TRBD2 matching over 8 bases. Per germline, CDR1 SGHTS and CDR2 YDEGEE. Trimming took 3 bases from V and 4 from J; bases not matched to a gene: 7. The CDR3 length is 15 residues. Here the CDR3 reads CASSWGGGQADTQYF. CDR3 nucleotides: TGTGCCAGCAGCTGGGGCGGGGGGCAGGCAGATACGCAGTATTTT.

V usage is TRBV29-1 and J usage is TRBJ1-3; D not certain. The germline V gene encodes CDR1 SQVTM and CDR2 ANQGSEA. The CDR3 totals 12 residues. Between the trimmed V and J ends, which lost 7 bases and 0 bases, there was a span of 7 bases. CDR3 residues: CSAGRSGNTIYF. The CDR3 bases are TGCAGCGCCGGCCGCTCTGGAAACACCATATATTTT. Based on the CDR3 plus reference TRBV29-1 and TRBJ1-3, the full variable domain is SAVISQKPSRDICQRGTSLTIQCQVDSQVTMMFWYRQQPGQSLTLIATANQGSEATYESGFVIDKFPISRPNLTFSTLTVSNMSPEDSSIYLCSAGRSGNTIYFGEGSWLTVV.

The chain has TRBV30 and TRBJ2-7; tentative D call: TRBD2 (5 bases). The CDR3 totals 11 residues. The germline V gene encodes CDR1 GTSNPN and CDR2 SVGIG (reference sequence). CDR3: CAFGVLYEQYF. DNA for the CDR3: TGTGCTTTCGGGGTCCTCTACGAGCAGTACTTC.